The 19 T cell receptor beta chains given below trace back to one sample, sequenced in a study of vaccination effects on CD4 cells after COVID-19. ViraFEST assay sequencing came after antigen-specific CD4+ T cells were expanded with viral peptide pools. Isolating CD4+ T cells followed less than 12 days of culture. All study participants received two doses of BNT162b2 or mRNA-1273 vaccine. These receptors have no identified antigens. Here immunoSEQ multiplex PCR was the method, and the copy in TCRdb shows in-frame clones only, minus some. The sample includes some 22,000 clones, less than 85% seen only once; the top ten take about 7.8%. The material sequenced was CD4+ T cells from PBMCs cultured with SARS-CoV-2 spike peptides, taken after COVID-19 vaccination. Every receptor here comes from a human donor who received a COVID-19 vaccine.

The chain combines TRBV5-5 with TRBJ2-3; D possibly corresponds to TRBD2 (6 bases). CDR3 length: 14 residues. The ends were cut back, 4 bases at V and 2 bases at J, with 11 bases in the middle. Germline V lookup: CDR1 SGHKS, CDR2 YYEKEE (reference sequence). CDR3 DNA: TGTGCCAGCAGCCCGACTAGGAACACAGATACGCAGTATTTT. It is translated as CASSPTRNTDTQYF.

The rearrangement uses TRBV7-8 and TRBJ2-3; possible D gene TRBD2, 6 bases. Trimming left V 5 bases short and J 0 bases short, with 15 bases between. CDR3 length: 16 residues. From germline, CDR1 is SGHVS and CDR2 FQNEAQ. CDR3 residues: CASSTVAGSSTDTQYF. The CDR3 DNA follows: TGTGCCAGCAGCACCGTGGCGGGATCTAGCACAGATACGCAGTATTTT.

This clone has only a few counts. The V call is TRBV29-1, the J call TRBJ1-4, with 7 bases lining up with TRBD1. V gave up 7 bases and J gave up 4 bases; unmatched junction bases: 6. Germline V gene data show CDR1 as SQVTM and CDR2 as ANQGSEA. The CDR3 loop spans 13 amino acids. In DNA, the CDR3 is TGCAGCGCAAAAGGACAGGATAATGAAAAACTGTTTTTT. It encodes CSAKGQDNEKLFF. Full variable domain (rest looked up from reference TRBV29-1 and TRBJ1-4): SAVISQKPSRDICQRGTSLTIQCQVDSQVTMMFWYRQQPGQSLTLIATANQGSEATYESGFVIDKFPISRPNLTFSTLTVSNMSPEDSSIYLCSAKGQDNEKLFFGSGTQLSVL.

The sample holds a few counts of this clone. The chain joins TRBV9 to TRBJ2-7; D remains ambiguous. Trimming took off 0 bases at V and 6 bases at J, with 13 bases between the two ends. The CDR3 is 14 residues long. Germline CDR1 reads SGDLS; CDR2 reads YYNGEE. The CDR3 protein is CASSVAARAGEQYF. The CDR3 nucleotides read TGTGCCAGCAGCGTAGCTGCTAGAGCCGGCGAGCAGTACTTC.

This chain connects TRBV6-5 to TRBJ1-1; tentative D call: TRBD1 (5 bases). CDR3 length equals 15 residues. Trimming cost V 2 bases and J 7 bases, with 17 bases left between them. In germline, CDR1 is MNHEY, CDR2 SVGAGI. In DNA form, the CDR3 reads TGTGCCAGCAGTTACGGCCGGCTGGGGCTAGGTGAAGCTTTCTTT. It encodes CASSYGRLGLGEAFF.

The chain employs TRBV27 and TRBJ2-7; D is unresolved. Germline V gives CDR1 MNHEY, CDR2 SMNVEV (reference sequence). V was trimmed by 2 bases and J by 4 bases, leaving 15 bases between them. CDR3 size: 15 residues. Here the CDR3 reads CASSLTATYGYEQYF. CDR3 nucleotide sequence: TGTGCCAGCAGTTTAACGGCAACCTACGGGTACGAGCAGTACTTC.

The gene calls are TRBV7-8 and TRBJ2-7, with 9 bases matching TRBD2. The CDR3 covers 13 residues. Per germline, CDR1 SGHVS and CDR2 FQNEAQ. The ends lost 2 bases at V and 4 bases at J; junction bases unmatched: 0. DNA of the CDR3: TGTGCCAGCAGCTTACTAGCGGGGTACGAGCAGTACTTC. Its protein is CASSLLAGYEQYF.

This chain uses TRBV18 with TRBJ1-6, with no clear D. With 1 base removed from V and 7 bases from J, the gap between germline ends came to 11 bases. This CDR3 is built from 15 residues. Germline V CDR1 and CDR2: KGHSH, LQKENI. The CDR3 coding sequence is TGTGCCAGCTCACCACTAGGGATGGTGAATTCACCCCTCCACTTT. Amino acids: CASSPLGMVNSPLHF.

V usage is TRBV11-2 and J usage is TRBJ2-7; 9 bases fit TRBD1. Trimming at V came to 5 bases and at J to 6 bases, leaving 14 bases not matched to a gene. The CDR3 covers 16 residues. Germline V gene data show CDR1 as SGHAT and CDR2 as FQNNGV. CDR3 sequence: CASSRRPGGQGTEQYF. The CDR3 region has the DNA TGTGCCAGCAGCCGACGCCCTGGGGGACAGGGAACCGAGCAGTACTTC.

The CDR3 reads CASSLRLRAGLNSSTDTQYF. Here the CDR3 DNA reads TGCGCCAGCAGCTTGCGGCTCCGTGCGGGGCTAAACTCTAGCACAGATACGCAGTATTTT. This chain links TRBV5-1 with TRBJ2-3; D may be TRBD2 (6 bases). The germline V and J ends were trimmed by 1 base and 0 bases, with 24 bases remaining between them. Looked up from germline, CDR1 is SGHRS and CDR2 is YFSETQ. CDR3 length: 20 residues.

The J gene is TRBJ2-6, the V gene TRBV23-1; the D is unclear. TRBV23-1 is marked as an open reading frame, function uncertain. The CDR3 has 17 residues. Deletions cut 2 bases from V and 0 bases from J, with 11 bases between. The CDR3 bases are TGCGCCAGCAGTCAAATCCGACATATCTCTGGGGCCAACGTCCTGACTTTC. Translating it yields CASSQIRHISGANVLTF.

By frequency in the sample, this clone is medium-sized (0.01 to 0.1%). The V call is TRBV6-6, the J call TRBJ2-7, with 7 bases fitting TRBD2. Per germline, CDR1 MNHNY and CDR2 SVGAGI (reference sequence). The CDR3 loop spans 14 amino acids. The V gene end was trimmed by 2 bases and the J gene end by 7 bases; junction bases not matched to a gene: 8. The CDR3: CASSYDPTSSEQYF. In DNA, the CDR3 is TGTGCCAGCAGTTACGACCCGACTAGCTCTGAGCAGTACTTC.

The genes are TRBV5-1 and TRBJ1-2, with unresolved D. CDR3 length: 13 amino acids. With 6 bases removed from V and 8 bases from J, the gap between germline ends came to 17 bases. From germline, CDR1 is SGHRS and CDR2 YFSETQ. The CDR3 spells CASTTTGESGYTF. Here the CDR3 DNA reads TGCGCCAGCACCACGACCGGAGAATCGGGCTACACCTTC. Together with reference TRBV5-1 and TRBJ1-2, the CDR3 gives the full variable domain: KAGVTQTPRYLIKTRGQQVTLSCSPISGHRSVSWYQQTPGQGLQFLFEYFSETQRNKGNFPGRFSGRQFSNSRSEMNVSTLELGDSALYLCASTTTGESGYTFGSGTRLTVV.

Of note for this clone: One end of the junction varies from germline; a read error may be responsible. This sample includes further DNA sequences coding for the same CDR3. The chain has TRBV18 and TRBJ2-7, with D unresolved. Germline assignment: CDR1 KGHSH and CDR2 LQKENI. The CDR3 is 12 amino acids. The chain's CDR3 is CASSPESYEQYF. DNA of the CDR3: TGTGCCAGTTCACCTGAGTCCTACGAGCAGTACTTC.

This sequence joins TRBV27 and TRBJ2-1, with TRBD1 matching over 9 bases. Trimming removed 0 bases from V and 10 bases from J; junction bases left unmatched: 4. The CDR3 is made up of 14 amino acids. Germline loops: CDR1 MNHEY, CDR2 SMNVEV (reference sequence). CDR3 DNA sequence: TGTGCCAGCAGTTTATCGGGACAGGGAATCGAGCAGTTCTTC. Protein sequence: CASSLSGQGIEQFF.

This sequence joins TRBV27 and TRBJ1-6, with D perhaps TRBD1 (6 bases). CDR3 length equals 15 residues. V shed 5 bases and J shed 7 bases, with 15 bases lying between them. Germline V CDR1 and CDR2: MNHEY, SMNVEV (reference sequence). Written as DNA, the CDR3 is TGTGCCAGCAGTGCCGGGGGGGGCTACAATTCACCCCTCCACTTT. It codes for CASSAGGGYNSPLHF.

The chain has TRBV7-2 and TRBJ1-6; tentatively, D is TRBD1 (5 bases). V lost 6 bases and J lost 4, with 19 bases in between. CDR3 length: 17 residues. Germline CDR1 and CDR2: SGHTA and FQGNSA. Written as DNA, the CDR3 is TGTGCCAGCAGTAGAATGGCCAGGGTCGTTTATAATTCACCCCTCCACTTT. Translated: CASSRMARVVYNSPLHF.

CDR3 amino acids: CAISERGTGGKTEAFF. DNA of the CDR3: TGTGCCATCAGTGAAAGGGGGACAGGGGGCAAGACTGAAGCTTTCTTT. The chain joins TRBV10-3 to TRBJ1-1, with 12 nucleotides matching TRBD1. This CDR3 has 16 residues. Germline-derived CDR1 and CDR2 are ENHRY and SYGVKD. V gave up 3 bases and J gave up 5 bases; unmatched junction bases: 7.

This clone was counted once. The chain joins TRBV27 to TRBJ2-7, with 11 bases identical to TRBD1. V lost 5 bases to trimming and J lost 2 bases; unmatched junction nucleotides: 8. The CDR3 sequence is 16 residues long. In germline, CDR1 is MNHEY, CDR2 SMNVEV (reference sequence). CDR3 nucleotide sequence: TGTGCCAGCAGTCTCGGTGTGGGACAGGGGGCCTACGAGCAGTACTTC. This sequence encodes CASSLGVGQGAYEQYF.